These 2 T cell receptor beta chains were sequenced from one sample in a study of shared clonotypes between healthy human individuals. Generated by immunoSEQ multiplex PCR, the TCRdb table keeps only in-frame clones and is missing some. Of about 2.1 million clones listed, 90% to 95% were seen once; the top ten hold about 1.8%. Naive-designated CD8 cells lacked CD45RO, were positively enriched for CCR7, and omitted terminally differentiated effector memory CD45RA+ cells. The specimen sequenced was naive CD8+ T cells from PBMCs. The receptors were gathered from a man between 18 and 35 years old in good health. Some clones in this sample may be carry-over from other donors' samples.

V gene TRBV7-8 combines with J gene TRBJ2-1; D remains ambiguous. CDR1 and CDR2 (germline): SGHVS, FQNEAQ. This CDR3 is 12 amino acids long. Between the trimmed V and J ends, which lost 4 bases and 8 bases, there was a span of 9 bases. CDR3 amino acids: CASSSRVDEQFF. In DNA form, the CDR3 reads TGTGCCAGCAGCTCCCGTGTCGATGAGCAGTTCTTC. Supplemented by reference TRBV7-8 and TRBJ2-1, the full variable domain reads GAGVSQSPRYKVAKRGQDVALRCDPISGHVSLFWYQQALGQGPEFLTYFQNEAQLDKSGLPSDRFFAERPEGSVSTLKIQRTQQEDSAVYLCASSSRVDEQFFGPGTRLTVL.

The chain links TRBV10-2 to TRBJ2-1; D uncertain. The V and J ends lost 7 bases and 2 bases respectively, with 15 bases between them. CDR1 is WSHSY, CDR2 SAAADI, per germline. This CDR3 is built from 15 residues. The CDR3 DNA is TGCGCCAGCACCCAGACGGCATCCCCCTACAATGAGCAGTTCTTC. Translating gives CASTQTASPYNEQFF.